This is a list of T cell receptor beta chains from one sample in a study of shared clonotypes between healthy human individuals. Assay: immunoSEQ multiplex PCR; the TCRdb copy retains only in-frame clones and omits some. Of just over 2,000,000 clones listed, roughly 96% are singletons. Sample: naive CD4+ T cells sorted from blood. All receptors derive from a man younger than 35 in good health. Each CDR3 is given with its conserved first and last residue. The order of the fields is J gene, D gene, V gene, clone size, CDR3 protein, CDR3 DNA. A D gene is named only where the DNA matches it firmly. Clone size is stated in some rows and not others, as once, few, many or a class when expanded.

>TRBJ1-5|-|TRBV19|-
CASREGAGWPQHF
TGTGCCAGTAGGGAAGGGGCTGGATGGCCCCAGCATTTT
>TRBJ1-2|TRBD1|TRBV5-4|-
CASSRDSVYGYTF
TGTGCCAGCAGCCGGGACAGCGTCTATGGCTACACCTTC
>TRBJ1-6|TRBD1|TRBV6-5|-
CASSYLTGGGGSPLHF
TGTGCCAGCAGTTACTTGACAGGGGGCGGCGGGTCACCCCTCCACTTT
>TRBJ2-1|-|TRBV5-1|-
CASSLVASNEQFF
TGCGCCAGCAGCTTGGTTGCCTCCAATGAGCAGTTCTTC
>TRBJ1-3|-|TRBV2|few
CASKAGISGNTIYF
TGTGCCAGCAAGGCGGGGATCTCTGGAAACACCATATATTTT
>TRBJ2-7|-|TRBV27|-
CASSGITKGSYEQYF
TGTGCCAGCAGTGGGATCACCAAGGGCTCCTACGAGCAGTACTTC
>TRBJ2-3|-|TRBV7-2|-
CASSLVGEGTDTQYF
TGTGCCAGCAGCTTAGTGGGGGAAGGCACAGATACGCAGTATTTT
>TRBJ2-7|-|TRBV11-2|-
CASSLHTNSYEQYF
TGTGCCAGCAGCTTACACACAAACTCCTACGAGCAGTACTTC
>TRBJ1-2|TRBD1|TRBV6-1|-
CASSRGTVSFGYTF
TGTGCCAGCAGCCGAGGGACAGTGAGCTTTGGCTACACCTTC
>TRBJ2-7|-|TRBV5-1|-
CASSLAPSYEQYF
TGCGCCAGCAGCTTGGCTCCTTCCTACGAGCAGTACTTC
>TRBJ1-6|-|TRBV5-6|-
CASSLGTRDNSPLHF
TGTGCCAGCAGCTTGGGGACAAGGGATAATTCACCCCTCCACTTT
>TRBJ1-2|-|TRBV5-6|-
CASSLEGPNYGYTF
TGTGCCAGCAGCTTGGAGGGACCTAACTATGGCTACACCTTC
>TRBJ2-2|TRBD2|TRBV5-4|-
CASSVGLAGNTGELFF
TGTGCCAGCAGCGTGGGACTAGCGGGGAACACCGGGGAGCTGTTTTTT
>TRBJ2-2|-|TRBV18|-
CASSATRVNTGELFF
TGTGCCAGCTCAGCCACCAGGGTGAACACCGGGGAGCTGTTTTTT
>TRBJ2-7|TRBD2|TRBV19|-
CASRTSGSYEQYF
TGTGCCAGTAGGACTAGCGGGAGCTACGAGCAGTACTTC
>TRBJ2-7|-|TRBV29-1|-
CSVGDYRDLPYEQYF
TGCAGCGTTGGTGATTACAGGGATCTACCCTACGAGCAGTACTTC
>TRBJ2-7|-|TRBV27|-
CAAGRGASYEQYF
TGTGCCGCGGGCCGGGGGGCGTCCTACGAGCAGTACTTC
>TRBJ2-6|-|TRBV4-1|-
CASSSPLGANVLTF
TGCGCCAGCAGCTCTCCCCTGGGGGCCAACGTCCTGACTTTC
>TRBJ2-5|TRBD2|TRBV5-1|-
CASSLEAGRETQYF
TGCGCCAGCAGCTTGGAAGCGGGGAGGGAGACCCAGTACTTC
>TRBJ2-5|-|TRBV18|-
CASSPRDLIQETQYF
TGTGCCAGCTCGCCCCGGGACCTAATACAAGAGACCCAGTACTTC
>TRBJ1-5|TRBD1|TRBV2|-
CASTLLVWGQGNQPQHF
TGTGCCAGCACCCTTTTAGTCTGGGGACAGGGGAATCAGCCCCAGCATTTT
>TRBJ2-7|-|TRBV6-5|-
CASSYSWYRVAYEQYF
TGTGCCAGCAGTTACTCGTGGTACAGGGTGGCCTACGAGCAGTACTTC
>TRBJ2-7|-|TRBV6-5|-
CASSYSAGQIEQYF
TGTGCCAGCAGTTACTCGGCTGGACAGATCGAGCAGTACTTC
>TRBJ2-7|TRBD1|TRBV5-4|-
CASSTGTGLTYEQYF
TGTGCCAGCAGCACCGGGACAGGATTAACCTACGAGCAGTACTTC
>TRBJ2-1|TRBD2|TRBV18|-
CASSPRLAGGLYNEQFF
TGTGCCAGCTCACCACGGCTAGCGGGGGGGCTCTACAATGAGCAGTTCTTC
>TRBJ1-1|-|TRBV5-4|-
CASTPRGPASEAFF
TGTGCCAGCACCCCTAGGGGACCCGCATCTGAAGCTTTCTTT
>TRBJ2-6|TRBD1|TRBV9|-
CASSTSGTGVSGANVLTF
TGTGCCAGCAGCACCTCCGGGACAGGGGTCTCCGGGGCCAACGTCCTGACTTTC
>TRBJ1-1|-|TRBV5-1|-
CASSPISSSGPHEAFF
TGCGCCAGCAGCCCAATTTCTTCTTCAGGGCCCCATGAAGCTTTCTTT
>TRBJ2-1|-|TRBV10-3|-
CAISESSTSRSNEQFF
TGTGCCATCAGTGAGTCTTCTACTTCTCGTTCCAATGAGCAGTTCTTC
>TRBJ2-7|TRBD2|TRBV7-7|-
CASSENLAGVSEQYF
TGTGCTAGCAGCGAAAACTTAGCGGGAGTGAGCGAGCAGTACTTC
>TRBJ2-5|TRBD2|TRBV11-2|-
CASSLGAGGQETQYF
TGTGCCAGCAGCTTAGGAGCGGGAGGGCAAGAGACCCAGTACTTC
>TRBJ2-3|TRBD2|TRBV9|-
CASSPGTSGVIDTQYF
TGTGCCAGCAGCCCCGGGACTAGCGGGGTAATAGATACGCAGTATTTT
>TRBJ1-2|-|TRBV6-5|-
CASRGLQGNYGYTF
TGTGCCAGCCGTGGACTACAGGGTAACTATGGCTACACCTTC
>TRBJ2-4|TRBD1|TRBV9|once
CASSPWDRLKNIQYF
TGTGCCAGCAGCCCCTGGGACAGGCTCAAAAACATTCAGTACTTC
>TRBJ1-4|-|TRBV4-1|-
CASSQAPWGQNNEKLFF
TGCGCCAGCAGCCAAGCCCCTTGGGGGCAGAATAATGAAAAACTGTTTTTT
>TRBJ1-1|TRBD1|TRBV29-1|-
CSVERAGGDTEAFF
TGCAGCGTTGAACGGGCAGGGGGAGACACTGAAGCTTTCTTT
>TRBJ2-5|TRBD2|TRBV11-2|once
CASSQTGEGQETQYF
TGTGCCAGCAGCCAAACTGGGGAGGGTCAAGAGACCCAGTACTTC
>TRBJ2-7|-|TRBV5-1|-
CASSLIDSAYEQYF
TGCGCCAGCAGCTTGATCGACAGCGCCTACGAGCAGTACTTC
>TRBJ2-5|-|TRBV7-8|-
CASSFSGVDETQYF
TGTGCCAGCAGCTTTTCAGGGGTGGACGAGACCCAGTACTTC
>TRBJ1-1|TRBD1|TRBV6-6|-
CATTDRGTEAFF
TGTGCCACCACCGACAGGGGCACTGAAGCTTTCTTT
>TRBJ1-4|-|TRBV2|-
CASSGDGKLFF
TGTGCCAGCAGTGGGGACGGCAAACTGTTTTTT
>TRBJ2-3|-|TRBV11-3|-
CASSPHATDTQYF
TGTGCCAGCAGCCCGCATGCGACAGATACGCAGTATTTT
>TRBJ1-1|-|TRBV5-1|-
CASSPTEATNTEAFF
TGCGCCAGCAGCCCTACTGAGGCAACGAACACTGAAGCTTTCTTT
>TRBJ1-6|-|TRBV30|-
CACSGTKISYNSPLHF
TGTGCCTGCTCCGGGACCAAAATCTCCTATAATTCACCCCTCCACTTT
>TRBJ2-3|-|TRBV6-5|-
CASSYPDRPDTQYF
TGTGCCAGCAGTTACCCTGACAGACCTGATACGCAGTATTTT